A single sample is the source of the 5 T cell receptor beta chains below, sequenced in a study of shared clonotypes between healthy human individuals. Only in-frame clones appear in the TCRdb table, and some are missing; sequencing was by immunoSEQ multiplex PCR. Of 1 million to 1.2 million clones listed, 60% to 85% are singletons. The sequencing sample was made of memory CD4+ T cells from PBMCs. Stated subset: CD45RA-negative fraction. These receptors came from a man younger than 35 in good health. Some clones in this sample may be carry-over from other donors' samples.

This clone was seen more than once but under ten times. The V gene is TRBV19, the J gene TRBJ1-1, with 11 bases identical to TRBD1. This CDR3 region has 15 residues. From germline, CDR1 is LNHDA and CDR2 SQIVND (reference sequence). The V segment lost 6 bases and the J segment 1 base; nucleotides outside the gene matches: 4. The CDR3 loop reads CASRRTGGKNTEAFF. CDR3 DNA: TGTGCCAGTAGAAGGACAGGGGGCAAGAACACTGAAGCTTTCTTT.

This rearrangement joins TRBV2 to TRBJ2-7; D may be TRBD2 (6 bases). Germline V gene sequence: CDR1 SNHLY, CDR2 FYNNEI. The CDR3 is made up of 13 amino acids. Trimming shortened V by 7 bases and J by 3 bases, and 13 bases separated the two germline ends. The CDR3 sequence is CASKEGSLYEQYF. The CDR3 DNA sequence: TGTGCCAGCAAGGAGGGGTCGCTCTACGAGCAGTACTTC.

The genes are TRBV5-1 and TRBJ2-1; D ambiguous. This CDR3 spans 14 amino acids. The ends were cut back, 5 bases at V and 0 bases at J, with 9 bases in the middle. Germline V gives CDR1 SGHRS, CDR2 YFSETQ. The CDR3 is CASRAVDSYNEQFF. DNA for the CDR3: TGCGCCAGCAGGGCGGTAGACTCCTACAATGAGCAGTTCTTC.

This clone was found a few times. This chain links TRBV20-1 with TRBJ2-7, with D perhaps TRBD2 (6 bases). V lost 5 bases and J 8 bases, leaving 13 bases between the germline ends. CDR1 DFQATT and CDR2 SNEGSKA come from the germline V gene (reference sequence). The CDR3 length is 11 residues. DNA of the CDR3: TGCAGTGCTTCCCACCGGGGGAAGCAGTACTTC. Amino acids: CSASHRGKQYF.

The CDR3 region is CASSLGGLAVIEQFF. The CDR3 region has the DNA TGCGCCAGCAGCCTTGGTGGACTAGCTGTTATTGAGCAGTTCTTC. This rearrangement joins TRBV5-1 to TRBJ2-1; 8 bases are shared with TRBD2. CDR1 and CDR2 (germline): SGHRS, YFSETQ. The J segment lost 9 bases and the V segment lost 4 bases, leaving 12 bases of the junction unmatched. The CDR3 is 15 residues long.